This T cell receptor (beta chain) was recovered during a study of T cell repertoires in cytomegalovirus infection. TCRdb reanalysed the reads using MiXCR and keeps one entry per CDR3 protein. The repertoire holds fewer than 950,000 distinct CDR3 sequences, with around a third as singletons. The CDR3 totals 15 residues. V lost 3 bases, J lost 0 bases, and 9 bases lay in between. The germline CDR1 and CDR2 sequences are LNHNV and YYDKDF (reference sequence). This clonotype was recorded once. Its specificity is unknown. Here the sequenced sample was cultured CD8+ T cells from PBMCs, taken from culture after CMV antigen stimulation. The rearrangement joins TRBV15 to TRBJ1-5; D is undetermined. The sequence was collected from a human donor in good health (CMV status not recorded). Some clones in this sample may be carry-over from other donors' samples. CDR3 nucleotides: TGTGCCACCAGCAGTTCTCAATATAGCAATCAGCCCCAGCATTTT. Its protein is CATSSSQYSNQPQHF.